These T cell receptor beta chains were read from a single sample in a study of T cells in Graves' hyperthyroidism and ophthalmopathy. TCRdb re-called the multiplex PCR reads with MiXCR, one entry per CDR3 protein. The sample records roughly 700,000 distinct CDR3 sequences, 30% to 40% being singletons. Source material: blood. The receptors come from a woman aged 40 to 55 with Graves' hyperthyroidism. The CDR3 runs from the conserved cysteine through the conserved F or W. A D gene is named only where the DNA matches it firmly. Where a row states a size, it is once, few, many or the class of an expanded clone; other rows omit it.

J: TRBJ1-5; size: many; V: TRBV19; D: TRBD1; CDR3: CASSWDSYSNQPQHF; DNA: TGTGCCAGTAGTTGGGACAGCTATAGCAATCAGCCCCAGCATTTT
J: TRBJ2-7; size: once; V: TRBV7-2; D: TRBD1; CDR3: CASSYRGQAVSYEQYF; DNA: TGTGCCAGCAGCTACCGGGGACAGGCTGTCTCCTACGAGCAGTACTTC
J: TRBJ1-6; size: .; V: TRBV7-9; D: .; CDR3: CASSPGTPDNSPLHF; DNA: TGTGCCAGCAGCCCCGGGACGCCCGATAATTCACCCCTCCACTTT
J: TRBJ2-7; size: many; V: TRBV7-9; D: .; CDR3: CASTRVEGAVEQYF; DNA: TGTGCCAGCACCCGGGTGGAGGGGGCGGTCGAGCAGTACTTC
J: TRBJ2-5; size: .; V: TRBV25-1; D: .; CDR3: CASSEYVWGGRLETRYF; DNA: TGTGCCAGCAGTGAATATGTATGGGGGGGGCGGCTGGAGACCCGGTACTTC
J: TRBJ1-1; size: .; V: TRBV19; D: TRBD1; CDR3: CASSRGQGRVNTEAFF; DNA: TGTGCCAGTAGTAGGGGACAGGGTCGGGTGAACACTGAAGCTTTCTTT
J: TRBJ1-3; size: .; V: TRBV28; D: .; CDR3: CASISSVSGNTIYF; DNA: TGTGCCAGCATTTCCTCAGTCTCTGGAAACACCATATATTTT
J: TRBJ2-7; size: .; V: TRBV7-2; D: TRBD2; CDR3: CASSPQGLALSYEQYF; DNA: TGTGCCAGCAGTCCGCAAGGACTAGCCCTATCCTACGAGCAGTACTTC
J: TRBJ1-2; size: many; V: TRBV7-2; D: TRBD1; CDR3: CASGQGTNYGYTF; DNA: TGTGCCAGCGGACAGGGGACTAACTATGGCTACACCTTC
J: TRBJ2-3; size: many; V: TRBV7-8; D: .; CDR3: CASSFGGTDTQYF; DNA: TGTGCCAGCAGCTTTGGAGGCACAGATACGCAGTATTTT
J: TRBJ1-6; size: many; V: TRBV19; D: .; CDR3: CASSDRSNSPLHF; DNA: TGTGCCAGTAGTGACAGGAGTAATTCACCCCTCCACTTT
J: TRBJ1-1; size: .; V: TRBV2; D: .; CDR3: CASSEPPGHSTEAFF; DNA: TGTGCCAGCAGTGAACCGCCCGGACACAGCACTGAAGCTTTCTTT
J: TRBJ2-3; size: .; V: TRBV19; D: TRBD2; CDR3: CASSIDASGSTDTQYF; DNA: TGTGCCAGTAGTATAGATGCTAGCGGGAGCACAGATACGCAGTATTTT
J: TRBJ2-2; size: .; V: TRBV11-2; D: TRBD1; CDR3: CASSFGQDPGELFF; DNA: TGTGCCAGCAGCTTTGGACAGGACCCCGGGGAGCTGTTTTTT
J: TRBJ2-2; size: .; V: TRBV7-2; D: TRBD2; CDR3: CASSFGGYTGELFF; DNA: TGTGCCAGCAGCTTCGGGGGGTACACCGGGGAGCTGTTTTTT
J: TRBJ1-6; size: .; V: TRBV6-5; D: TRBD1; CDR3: CACSGQGAPYDNSPLHF; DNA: TGTGCCTGCAGCGGACAGGGGGCACCGTACGATAATTCACCCCTCCACTTT
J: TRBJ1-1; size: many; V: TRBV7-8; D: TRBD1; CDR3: CASSLVGTDNTEAFF; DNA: TGTGCCAGCAGCTTAGTCGGGACAGACAACACTGAAGCTTTCTTT
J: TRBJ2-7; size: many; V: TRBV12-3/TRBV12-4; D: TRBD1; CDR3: CASRQGGAAYEQYF; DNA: TGTGCCAGCAGACAGGGGGGAGCAGCCTACGAGCAGTACTTC
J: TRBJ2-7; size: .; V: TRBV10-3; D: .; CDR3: CAISWSGYEQYF; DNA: TGTGCCATCAGTTGGTCGGGTTACGAGCAGTACTTC
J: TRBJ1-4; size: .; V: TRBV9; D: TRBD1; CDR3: CASSVGGQGHEKLFF; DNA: TGTGCCAGCAGCGTAGGGGGACAGGGGCATGAAAAACTGTTTTTT
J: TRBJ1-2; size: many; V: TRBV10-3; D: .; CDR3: CASSAATLGYGYTF; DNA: TGTGCCAGCAGTGCCGCGACATTGGGCTATGGCTACACCTTC
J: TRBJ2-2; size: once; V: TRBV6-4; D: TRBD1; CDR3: CASSGGQDTGELFF; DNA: TGTGCCAGCAGTGGGGGACAGGACACCGGGGAGCTGTTTTTT
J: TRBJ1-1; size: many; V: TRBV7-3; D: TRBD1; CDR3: CASSLTTGKFGAFF; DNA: TGTGCCAGCAGCTTAACGACAGGGAAGTTTGGAGCTTTCTTT
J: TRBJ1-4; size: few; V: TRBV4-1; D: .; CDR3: CASSQEQGQPNEKLFF; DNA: TGCGCCAGCAGCCAAGAACAGGGTCAGCCTAATGAAAAACTGTTTTTT
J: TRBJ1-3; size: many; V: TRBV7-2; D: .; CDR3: CASSLGATSGNTIYF; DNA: TGTGCCAGCAGCTTAGGGGCTACCTCTGGAAACACCATATATTTT
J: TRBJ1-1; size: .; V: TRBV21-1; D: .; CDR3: CASSTPWGSLEAFF; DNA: TGTGCCAGCAGCACCCCTTGGGGGAGCCTTGAAGCTTTCTTT
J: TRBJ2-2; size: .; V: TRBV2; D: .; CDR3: CASSDQRMNTGELFF; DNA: TGTGCCAGCAGTGATCAGCGGATGAACACCGGGGAGCTGTTTTTT
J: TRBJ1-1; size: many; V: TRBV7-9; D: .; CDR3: CASSLVETHTEAFF; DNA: TGTGCCAGCAGCTTAGTCGAGACACATACTGAAGCTTTCTTT
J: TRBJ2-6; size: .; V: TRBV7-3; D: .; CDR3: CASSSTLGSGANVLTF; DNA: TGTGCCAGCAGCTCGACTTTGGGGTCTGGGGCCAACGTCCTGACTTTC
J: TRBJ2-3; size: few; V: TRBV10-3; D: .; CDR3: CALGLGTDTQYF; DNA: TGTGCCCTTGGGCTAGGCACAGATACGCAGTATTTT
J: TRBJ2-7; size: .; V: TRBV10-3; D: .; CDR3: CAIRTGLREQYF; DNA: TGTGCCATTAGAACAGGGTTGCGCGAGCAGTACTTC
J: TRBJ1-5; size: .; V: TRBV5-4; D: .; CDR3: CASSLGGGQQPQHF; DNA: TGTGCCAGCAGCTTGGGTGGAGGTCAGCAGCCCCAGCATTTT
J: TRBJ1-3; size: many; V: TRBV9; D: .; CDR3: CASSEDGHLIRDTIYF; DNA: TGTGCCAGCAGCGAGGACGGACACCTGATTCGGGACACCATATATTTT
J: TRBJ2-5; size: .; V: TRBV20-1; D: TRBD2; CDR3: CSARVDSGMSDTQYF; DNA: TGCAGTGCTAGAGTAGATAGCGGGATGTCAGATACGCAGTACTTC
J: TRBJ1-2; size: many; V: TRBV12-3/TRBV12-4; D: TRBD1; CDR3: CASSLGGGGEGYTF; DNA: TGTGCCAGCAGCCTAGGGGGCGGAGGAGAAGGCTACACCTTC
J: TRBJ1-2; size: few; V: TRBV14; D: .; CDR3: CASSNFVDGYGYTF; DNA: TGTGCCAGCAGTAACTTCGTGGATGGCTATGGCTACACCTTC
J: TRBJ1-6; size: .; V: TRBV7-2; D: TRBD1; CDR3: CASSQRNDRGSHSPLHF; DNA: TGCGCCAGCAGCCAGAGGAACGACAGGGGGAGTCATTCACCCCTCCACTTT
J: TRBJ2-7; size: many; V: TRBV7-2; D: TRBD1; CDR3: CASRYLGTGPYEQYF; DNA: TGTGCCAGCAGGTACCTCGGGACAGGGCCCTACGAGCAGTACTTC
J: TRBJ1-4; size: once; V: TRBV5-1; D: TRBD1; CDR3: CASSQTKDRDRNEKLFF; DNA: TGCGCCAGCAGCCAAACTAAGGACAGGGACAGAAATGAAAAACTGTTTTTT
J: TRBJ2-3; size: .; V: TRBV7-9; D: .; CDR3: CASIRGWRGATDTQYF; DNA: TGTGCCAGCATCCGTGGTTGGAGGGGGGCCACAGATACGCAGTATTTT
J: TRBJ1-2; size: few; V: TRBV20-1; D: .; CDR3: CSARDTRGGYTF; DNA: TGCAGTGCTAGAGATACAAGGGGGGGCTACACCTTC